A single sample is the source of the 20 T cell receptor beta chains below, sequenced in a study of Ad26.COV2.S vaccination and SARS-CoV-2 variants. Treatment defined: 15 to 20 received Ad26.COV2.S at low or high dose, single or two shots; 5 received placebo; per-sample allocation not given. At day 63 after the first vaccine or placebo injection, samples were drawn. Generated by immunoSEQ multiplex PCR, the TCRdb table keeps only in-frame clones and is missing some. This sample has around 420,000 clones, with roughly 88% found just once. The sequencing here drew on peripheral blood, taken in a trial of Ad26.COV2.S vaccine versus placebo. All receptors come from a person aged 18-65 years who received the Ad26.COV2.S COVID-19 vaccine or a placebo.

In its sample, this clone was seen once. The rearrangement links TRBV14 to TRBJ1-1, with D maybe TRBD1 (5 bases). Looked up from germline, CDR1 is SGHDN and CDR2 is FVKESK. The V end lost 1 base, the J end lost 6 bases, and 24 bases lay between the germline ends. The CDR3 is 18 amino acids. The CDR3 sequence is CASSQGATESRDGSEAFF. CDR3 DNA sequence: TGTGCCAGCAGCCAAGGGGCTACGGAAAGCAGGGATGGGTCTGAAGCTTTCTTT.

This sequence joins TRBV27 and TRBJ1-1; D gene unclear. Germline CDR1 is MNHEY and CDR2 is SMNVEV (reference sequence). V was cut by 2 bases and J by 2 bases, with 9 bases left in between. This CDR3 has 14 amino acids. CDR3 nucleotides: TGTGCCAGCAGTTTAGGGTACGTCAACACTGAAGCTTTCTTT. Encoded protein: CASSLGYVNTEAFF.

V gene TRBV28 combines with J gene TRBJ2-2, with D possibly TRBD1 on 6 matching bases. The CDR3 extends over 14 amino acids. The V end was cut by 3 bases, the J end by 8 bases, with 13 bases between. Germline loops: CDR1 MDHEN, CDR2 SYDVKM. Here the CDR3 DNA reads TGTGCCAGCAGTTTTGGGACATCCGCGGGGGAGCTGTTTTTT. This codes for CASSFGTSAGELFF.

The chain combines TRBV7-9 with TRBJ2-4; 11 bases are a match to TRBD2. Germline trimming cut 3 bases from V and 0 bases from J; bases unmatched to any gene: 7. Germline V lookup: CDR1 SEHNR, CDR2 FQNEAQ (reference sequence). CDR3 length equals 18 residues. This CDR3 reads CASSFGLAGGRAKNIQYF. CDR3 DNA: TGTGCCAGCAGCTTCGGGCTAGCGGGGGGAAGAGCCAAAAACATTCAGTACTTC.

The chain links TRBV5-1 to TRBJ2-1; the match to TRBD2 covers 7 bases. The CDR3 contains 13 residues. V lost 4 bases and J lost 6; bases outside the gene matches: 4. Germline assignment: CDR1 SGHRS and CDR2 YFSETQ. The CDR3 region is CASSPIAGNEQFF. The CDR3, as DNA: TGCGCCAGCAGCCCGATAGCGGGCAATGAGCAGTTCTTC.

The chain uses TRBV18 and TRBJ2-3; 7 positions match TRBD1. Per germline, CDR1 KGHSH and CDR2 LQKENI. V dropped 0 bases and J dropped 2; count of bases not matched to a gene: 2. This CDR3 spans 15 amino acids. The CDR3 region has the DNA TGTGCCAGCTCACCACCGGGGACAGACACAGATACGCAGTATTTT. It yields the protein CASSPPGTDTDTQYF.

This chain links TRBV28 with TRBJ1-2, with 9 bases aligning to TRBD1. The V gene end was trimmed by 2 bases and the J gene end by 0 bases; junction bases not matched to a gene: 7. CDR3 length: 17 residues. Germline CDR1 MDHEN, CDR2 SYDVKM. The CDR3, as DNA: TGTGCCAGCAGTTTACAGCCGGGACAGGGCCCTAACTATGGCTACACCTTC. Its protein is CASSLQPGQGPNYGYTF.

The chain is built from TRBV5-6 and TRBJ1-4, with TRBD1 matching 7 bases. The CDR3 consists of 15 residues. V shed 0 bases, J shed 7 bases, and the junction held 6 bases outside the gene matches. CDR1 is SGHDT, CDR2 YYEEEE, per germline. CDR3: CASSLGVTGAEKLFF. In DNA form, the CDR3 reads TGTGCCAGCAGCTTGGGTGTAACAGGGGCTGAAAAACTGTTTTTT.

As DNA, the CDR3 is TGTGCCAGCAGTTACCGACAGGGGGCCAGGGAGCTGTTTTTT. Its protein is CASSYRQGARELFF. The V and J genes are TRBV6-2 or TRBV6-3 and TRBJ2-2, with 10 bases lining up with TRBD1. Germline V CDR1 and CDR2: MNHEY, SVGEGT. Germline trimming cut 2 bases from V and 9 bases from J; bases unmatched to any gene: 3. This CDR3 is 14 amino acids long.

This chain connects TRBV11-3 to TRBJ1-6; TRBD1 aligns across 7 bases. Germline V gene lookup returns CDR1 SGHNT and CDR2 YENEEA. The CDR3 is made up of 15 amino acids. V lost 0 bases to trimming and J lost 5 bases; unmatched junction nucleotides: 1. The CDR3 is CASSLEGTDNSPLHF. The DNA for the CDR3 is TGTGCCAGCAGCTTAGAAGGGACAGATAATTCACCCCTCCACTTT. The variable domain in full, completed from reference TRBV11-3 and TRBJ1-6, reads EAGVVQSPRYKIIEKKQPVAFWCNPISGHNTLYWYLQNLGQGPELLIRYENEEAVDDSQLPKDRFSAERLKGVDSTLKIQPAELGDSAVYLCASSLEGTDNSPLHFGNGTRLTVT.

The chain employs TRBV7-3 and TRBJ1-1, with D perhaps TRBD1 (5 bases). Germline CDR1 reads SGHTA; CDR2 reads FQGTGA. The CDR3 runs 13 residues. V gave up 1 base and J gave up 7 bases, with 10 bases separating them. In DNA, the CDR3 is TGTGCCAGCAGCTTAAGATTCGGGGGTGAAGCTTTCTTT. It specifies CASSLRFGGEAFF.

The gene calls are TRBV18 and TRBJ2-3; TRBD2 matches 8 bases. The CDR3 is 14 amino acids. In germline, CDR1 is KGHSH, CDR2 LQKENI. After removal of 3 bases from V and 2 bases from J, the junction contained 1 base not matched to a gene. CDR3 DNA: TGTGCCAGCTCACCCGGGGGGGCCACAGATACGCAGTATTTT. Its protein is CASSPGGATDTQYF.

The V call is TRBV25-1, the J call TRBJ1-1; 9 positions match TRBD1. The CDR3 is made up of 15 amino acids. The junction had 4 bases not matched to a gene; V was cut back by 3 bases and J by 2 bases. The V gene's germline CDR1 is MGHDK and CDR2 SYGVNS. The CDR3, as DNA: TGTGCCAGCAGTGACCACAGGGGGCTCAACACTGAAGCTTTCTTT. Translated: CASSDHRGLNTEAFF.

CDR3 in DNA: TGTGCCAGCAGCGTAGTCGGCGGGTACGAGACCCAGTACTTC. Translation gives CASSVVGGYETQYF. This rearrangement joins TRBV9 to TRBJ2-5; maybe TRBD2 (5 bases). CDR3 length: 14 amino acids. Trimming took off 0 bases at V and 5 bases at J, with 11 bases between the two ends. The germline V gene has CDR1 SGDLS and CDR2 YYNGEE.

This rearrangement joins TRBV28 to TRBJ1-2; D is unresolved. Germline V gene lookup returns CDR1 MDHEN and CDR2 SYDVKM. The CDR3 runs to 14 residues. V lost 1 base, J lost 3 bases, and 9 bases lay in between. CDR3 nucleotides: TGTGCCAGCAGTTTATTTTGGGGAGACTATGGCTACACCTTC. It translates to CASSLFWGDYGYTF.

The chain joins TRBV19 to TRBJ2-2; the D is unclear. The V and J ends lost 3 bases and 7 bases respectively, with 3 bases between them. There are 11 residues in the CDR3. CDR1 is LNHDA and CDR2 is SQIVND in the germline V gene (reference sequence). CDR3 amino acids: CASSIGGELFF. In DNA form, the CDR3 reads TGTGCCAGTAGTATCGGCGGGGAGCTGTTTTTT.

The genes are TRBV19 and TRBJ1-2; 11 nucleotides match TRBD1. This CDR3 is built from 15 residues. The ends lost 3 bases at V and 8 bases at J; junction bases unmatched: 8. The V gene's germline CDR1 is LNHDA and CDR2 SQIVND (reference sequence). The CDR3 loop reads CASSISWTGGRGYTF. Written as DNA, the CDR3 is TGTGCCAGTAGTATCTCTTGGACAGGGGGCCGGGGCTACACCTTC.

The J gene is TRBJ2-1, the V gene TRBV5-1; weak D call: TRBD1 (5 bases). The CDR3 totals 14 residues. The germline V gene encodes CDR1 SGHRS and CDR2 YFSETQ. V dropped 3 bases and J dropped 5 bases, with 12 bases sitting between them. Here the CDR3 reads CASSYFGQNNEQFF. The CDR3 DNA sequence: TGCGCCAGCAGCTATTTCGGACAAAACAATGAGCAGTTCTTC.

The gene calls are TRBV6-6 and TRBJ1-6; D unclear. Germline V gene lookup returns CDR1 MNHNY and CDR2 SVGAGI (reference sequence). The V and J ends lost 2 bases and 0 bases respectively, with 5 bases between them. The CDR3 sequence is 15 residues long. In DNA form, the CDR3 reads TGTGCCAGCAGTTACGAGATCTCCTATAATTCACCCCTCCACTTT. It codes for CASSYEISYNSPLHF.

The V call is TRBV2, the J call TRBJ1-1, with 7 nucleotides matching TRBD1. Looked up from germline, CDR1 is SNHLY and CDR2 is FYNNEI. Trimming took 3 bases from V and 3 from J; bases not matched to a gene: 7. This CDR3 contains 15 residues. The CDR3 is CASSEMTGRDTEAFF. CDR3 DNA: TGTGCCAGCAGTGAGATGACAGGGAGAGACACTGAAGCTTTCTTT.